A single sample gave rise to the 25 T cell receptor beta chains below, sequenced in a study of Graves' ophthalmopathy and Graves' hyperthyroidism. Transcripts of RNA were the source for amplifying TCR beta CDR3 regions. The first round was an RT-PCR with HTBI primers, and the second round was a multiplex PCR. TCRdb itself ran the multiplex PCR reads through MiXCR, one entry per CDR3 protein. The repertoire holds around 600,000 distinct CDR3 sequences, with about two fifths as singletons. Sequenced material: peripheral blood. These receptors were collected from an adult man with Graves' ophthalmopathy.

The chain recombines TRBV10-3 with TRBJ1-2; D is perhaps TRBD1 (6 bases). The ends were cut back, 5 bases at V and 6 bases at J, with 7 bases in the middle. Germline CDR1 is ENHRY and CDR2 is SYGVKD. This CDR3 contains 11 residues. In nucleotides, the CDR3 is TGTGCCATCAGTACAGGGAATGGCTACACCTTC. It encodes CAISTGNGYTF.

The chain is built from TRBV7-2 and TRBJ1-1; D may be TRBD1 (6 bases). There are 16 residues in the CDR3. CDR1 SGHTA and CDR2 FQGNSA come from the germline V gene. Deletions cut 6 bases from V and 6 bases from J, with 23 bases between. The CDR3 sequence: CASSQPPGTIIPEAFF. The CDR3 coding sequence is TGTGCCAGCAGTCAACCTCCCGGGACAATCATTCCTGAAGCTTTCTTT.

The CDR3 sequence: CASSWTGRTGELFF. The CDR3 nucleotides read TGCGCCAGCAGCTGGACAGGGCGCACCGGGGAGCTGTTTTTT. The gene calls are TRBV5-1 and TRBJ2-2, with 8 bases lining up with TRBD1. Germline trimming cut 3 bases from V and 4 bases from J; bases unmatched to any gene: 2. Germline loops: CDR1 SGHRS, CDR2 YFSETQ. The CDR3 has 14 amino acids. The variable domain in full, completed from reference TRBV5-1 and TRBJ2-2, reads KAGVTQTPRYLIKTRGQQVTLSCSPISGHRSVSWYQQTPGQGLQFLFEYFSETQRNKGNFPGRFSGRQFSNSRSEMNVSTLELGDSALYLCASSWTGRTGELFFGEGSRLTVL.

Many counts were recorded for this clonotype. The chain combines TRBV7-9 with TRBJ2-5; 10 nucleotides agree with TRBD2. Germline values: CDR1 SEHNR, CDR2 FQNEAQ (reference sequence). The CDR3 loop spans 16 amino acids. Trimming removed 5 bases from V and 5 bases from J; junction bases left unmatched: 11. In DNA, the CDR3 is TGTGCCAGCAGCCAACCAGACGAGCGGGAGGGGGAGACCCAGTACTTC. Translated, it gives CASSQPDEREGETQYF.

This chain connects TRBV19 to TRBJ2-2; TRBD2 matches at 7 bases. CDR3 length equals 16 residues. Per germline, CDR1 LNHDA and CDR2 SQIVND (reference sequence). V trimming: 3 bases; J trimming: 1 base; junction bases outside the gene matches: 5. CDR3: CASSIRASGNTGELFF. The DNA of the CDR3 is TGTGCCAGTAGTATCAGGGCTAGCGGGAACACCGGGGAGCTGTTTTTT.

Concerning this clonotype itself: A much larger clonotype is one base distant, so this may be a read error. The genes are TRBV9 and TRBJ2-2; D call uncertain. Germline CDR1 and CDR2: SGDLS and YYNGEE. Trimming took off 0 bases at V and 4 bases at J, with 4 bases between the two ends. The CDR3 is 13 amino acids. CDR3 protein: CASSVASTGELFF. CDR3 nucleotides: TGTGCCAGCAGCGTAGCTAGCACCGGGGAGCTGTTTTTT.

This clonotype was picked up many times. The CDR3: CASSETGTYEKLFF. The CDR3 bases are TGTGCCAGCAGTGAAACCGGGACTTATGAAAAACTGTTTTTT. J is TRBJ1-4 and V is TRBV25-1, with D possibly being TRBD1 (5 bases). V lost 2 bases and J lost 6, with 10 bases in between. CDR3 size: 14 residues. Germline V CDR1 and CDR2: MGHDK, SYGVNS.

The V and J genes are TRBV12-3 or TRBV12-4 and TRBJ1-1; D unclear. Trimming pared 2 bases from V and 10 bases from J, leaving 8 bases between. The CDR3 is 11 amino acids. The CDR3 here is CASSLLAGAFF. The DNA for the CDR3 is TGTGCCAGCAGTTTACTAGCGGGAGCTTTCTTT.

The gene calls are TRBV29-1 and TRBJ2-5, with 11 bases that match TRBD2. J lost 4 bases, V lost 6 bases, and 4 bases had no gene match. Per the germline V gene, CDR1 is SQVTM and CDR2 is ANQGSEA. This CDR3 is 13 amino acids long. The DNA for the CDR3 is TGCAGCGTGACTAGCGGGGACTCAGAGACCCAGTACTTC. Translating it yields CSVTSGDSETQYF.

Notes on this clonotype: It is likely a read error, because the conserved phenylalanine at the end of the CDR3 is missing. The J gene is TRBJ2-7, the V gene TRBV25-1; 10 bases agree with TRBD1. CDR3 size: 15 residues. J was trimmed by 3 bases and V by 5 bases; bases with no gene match: 7. Germline lookup yields CDR1 MGHDK and CDR2 SYGVNS. In DNA form, the CDR3 reads TGTGCCAGCAGTTACCCCGGGACAGGGGTCTACGAGCAGTACCTC. This codes for CASSYPGTGVYEQYL.

In its sample, this clonotype was seen many times. CDR3 DNA sequence: TGCAGCGTTCAGCGGGACTACGAGCAGTACTTC. This sequence encodes CSVQRDYEQYF. The chain is built from TRBV29-1 and TRBJ2-7, with 7 bases that match TRBD2. The CDR3 sequence is 11 residues long. Trimming at V came to 5 bases and at J to 3 bases, leaving 1 base not matched to a gene. Germline-derived CDR1 and CDR2 are SQVTM and ANQGSEA.

The CDR3 DNA follows: TGTGCCAGCGTTGAAGATCCGGGGGCAGGAGGCTACACCTTC. This translates into CASVEDPGAGGYTF. V is TRBV25-1 and J is TRBJ1-2; D possibly corresponds to TRBD1 (6 bases). The germline V and J ends were trimmed by 8 bases and 8 bases, with 21 bases remaining between them. Germline V gene sequence: CDR1 MGHDK, CDR2 SYGVNS. The CDR3 sequence is 14 residues long.

The rearrangement joins TRBV27 to TRBJ1-5; no firm D call. Germline V gene lookup returns CDR1 MNHEY and CDR2 SMNVEV (reference sequence). The CDR3 totals 14 residues. V lost 4 bases and J lost 3, with 10 bases in between. The CDR3 here is CASSYNGNNQPQHF. The CDR3 DNA follows: TGTGCCAGCAGTTATAACGGCAACAATCAGCCCCAGCATTTT.

The rearrangement links TRBV20-1 to TRBJ1-5, with D hard to call. CDR1 is DFQATT, CDR2 SNEGSKA, per germline (reference sequence). The CDR3 runs to 15 residues. Trimming left V 5 bases short and J 6 bases short, with 20 bases between. The CDR3 DNA reads as TGCAGTGCTCGAAGGACTAGCGGGGAGGGTCAGCCCCAGCATTTT. This sequence encodes CSARRTSGEGQPQHF.

The V gene is TRBV7-9, the J gene TRBJ2-6; 8 bases map to TRBD1. Germline CDR1 and CDR2: SEHNR and FQNEAQ (reference sequence). The CDR3 extends over 20 amino acids. Unmatched junction bases numbered 13, after V lost 3 bases and J lost 0 bases. CDR3 DNA: TGTGCCAGCAGCTTGCCAGGGGGCGACCCTTTCGGCTCTGGGGCCAACGTCCTGACTTTC. Its translation: CASSLPGGDPFGSGANVLTF.

The chain joins TRBV27 to TRBJ2-7, with 8 bases matching TRBD1. Germline V gives CDR1 MNHEY, CDR2 SMNVEV (reference sequence). Germline trimming cut 6 bases from V and 6 bases from J; bases unmatched to any gene: 22. There are 18 residues in the CDR3. CDR3 bases: TGTGCCAGCAGCCTATCATACCTCAGTCGGGACAGGCTTGCCGAGCAGTACTTC. Translated, it gives CASSLSYLSRDRLAEQYF.

V and J are TRBV19 and TRBJ2-2; D possibly corresponds to TRBD2 (5 bases). This CDR3 is 12 amino acids long. Germline lookup yields CDR1 LNHDA and CDR2 SQIVND (reference sequence). The V end lost 9 bases, the J end lost 3 bases, and 8 bases lay between the germline ends. The CDR3 DNA is TGTGCCAGCAACGGGGACACCGGGGAGCTGTTTTTT. This sequence encodes CASNGDTGELFF.

This clonotype was seen more than once but under ten times. The rearrangement uses TRBV4-1 and TRBJ1-2; D not certain. V was shortened by 1 base and J by 2 bases, with 8 bases between the two germline ends. The CDR3 is made up of 14 amino acids. Germline V gene sequence: CDR1 MGHRA, CDR2 YSYEKL. CDR3 DNA: TGCGCCAGCAGCCAAGGGGGAACCAACTATGGCTACACCTTC. Translated, it gives CASSQGGTNYGYTF.

The genes are TRBV19 and TRBJ1-4; 9 positions agree with TRBD1. CDR1 is LNHDA and CDR2 is SQIVND in the germline V gene (reference sequence). With V trimmed by 11 bases and J by 10 bases, 14 bases remained unmatched. This CDR3 has 14 residues. CDR3 residues: CAWNVHRQGGKLFF. DNA of the CDR3: TGTGCCTGGAATGTCCACCGACAGGGGGGAAAACTGTTTTTT.

In this sample, this clonotype turned up many times. The rearrangement links TRBV7-9 to TRBJ1-2; D not certain. Trimming removed 0 bases from V and 4 bases from J, with 9 bases in between. Germline V gene data show CDR1 as SEHNR and CDR2 as FQNEAQ (reference sequence). CDR3 size: 14 residues. The CDR3 sequence: CASSLASQSYGYTF. DNA of the CDR3: TGTGCCAGCAGCTTAGCAAGCCAAAGCTATGGCTACACCTTC.

The chain combines TRBV24-1 with TRBJ2-5, with 11 bases identical to TRBD1. CDR1 is KGHDR, CDR2 SFDVKD, per germline. Trimming took 3 bases from V and 5 from J; bases not matched to a gene: 4. There are 15 residues in the CDR3. The CDR3 loop is CATSDGQGAVETQYF. CDR3 DNA: TGTGCCACCAGTGATGGACAGGGGGCAGTTGAGACCCAGTACTTC.

The rearrangement links TRBV10-2 to TRBJ1-6; a weak D match, TRBD1 (6 bases). Germline CDR1 is WSHSY and CDR2 is SAAADI. The ends were cut back, 6 bases at V and 0 bases at J, with 18 bases in the middle. The CDR3 covers 18 residues. DNA of the CDR3: TGCGCCAGCAGCCCAGGGGACCCCGGGGGCTCCTATAATTCACCCCTCCACTTT. Translated: CASSPGDPGGSYNSPLHF.

As for this clonotype: A read error may explain this, as a much larger clone is one base away. The chain uses TRBV4-3 and TRBJ2-7, with D tentatively TRBD2 (6 bases). The CDR3 loop spans 16 amino acids. Germline V gives CDR1 LGHNA, CDR2 YSLEER. The CDR3 loop is CAGSQDRASDAYEQYF. The CDR3, as DNA: TGCGCCGGCAGCCAAGATAGGGCTAGCGATGCCTACGAGCAGTACTTC.

This clonotype has ten or more counts. The V call is TRBV6-6, the J call TRBJ1-1; D gene ambiguous. Germline loops: CDR1 MNHNY, CDR2 SVGAGI (reference sequence). V dropped 4 bases and J dropped 5 bases, with 11 bases sitting between them. This CDR3 contains 13 residues. CDR3: CASSSSGGTEAFF. The DNA of the CDR3 is TGTGCCAGCAGTTCTTCAGGTGGTACTGAAGCTTTCTTT.

With regard to this clonotype: Germline and junction disagree at one end, which may indicate a read error. This rearrangement joins TRBV11-2 to TRBJ1-1; D perhaps matches TRBD1 (6 bases). CDR1 SGHAT and CDR2 FQNNGV come from the germline V gene. This CDR3 spans 16 amino acids. As DNA, the CDR3 is TGTGCCAGCAGCTCAGGACTAGCGGGGGCAGGTCCCAAGGCATTCTTC. Amino acids: CASSSGLAGAGPKAFF.